The 30 T cell receptor beta chains below all came from one sample that was sequenced in a study of cytomegalovirus exposure and HLA in healthy donors. PCR primers comprised 60 Vbeta and 13 Jbeta primers. Sequenced by immunoSEQ multiplex PCR; TCRdb stores in-frame clones only, minus some. The repertoire holds about 73,000 clones, with 65% to 85% as singletons. The sequenced material came from PBMCs. The receptors here all came from a man between 65 and 85 years old in good health and CMV-seronegative.

This clone occurred a few times. This chain connects TRBV28 to TRBJ1-3; D remains ambiguous. V lost 3 bases, J lost 4 bases, and 16 bases lay in between. There are 16 residues in the CDR3. Per germline, CDR1 MDHEN and CDR2 SYDVKM. This CDR3 reads CASSFSVGRKGNTIYF. The CDR3, as DNA: TGTGCCAGCAGTTTTTCCGTTGGCAGGAAGGGAAACACCATATATTTT.

This chain connects TRBV19 to TRBJ2-3, with 8 bases fitting TRBD2. This CDR3 has 14 amino acids. V shed 4 bases and J 4 bases; nucleotides not matched to a gene: 4. CDR1 is LNHDA and CDR2 is SQIVND in the germline V gene (reference sequence). For the CDR3, the DNA is TGTGCCAGTAGTAACCTAGCGGGCGCAGATACGCAGTATTTT. The encoded protein is CASSNLAGADTQYF.

The V gene is TRBV19, the J gene TRBJ2-7, with 8 nucleotides matching TRBD2. V dropped 0 bases and J dropped 5; count of bases not matched to a gene: 0. The CDR3 sequence is 13 residues long. The germline gives CDR1 LNHDA, CDR2 SQIVND (reference sequence). CDR3 in DNA: TGTGCCAGTAGTATAGAACTAGCGGACGAGCAGTACTTC. Its protein is CASSIELADEQYF.

The chain is built from TRBV15 and TRBJ1-5; TRBD1 matches 7 bases. CDR3 size: 16 residues. The ends lost 2 bases at V and 7 bases at J; junction bases unmatched: 11. In germline, CDR1 is LNHNV, CDR2 YYDKDF (reference sequence). The CDR3 nucleotides read TGTGCCACCAGCAGATCCTTGGACAGGTTGAACCAGCCCCAGCATTTT. Its protein product is CATSRSLDRLNQPQHF.

The rearrangement uses TRBV10-3 and TRBJ1-5, with no clear D. V was clipped by 2 bases and J by 1 base, with 9 bases between them. CDR1 ENHRY and CDR2 SYGVKD come from the germline V gene. CDR3 length: 15 residues. The CDR3: CAISEMAGSNQPQHF. The CDR3 bases are TGTGCCATCAGTGAGATGGCTGGCAGCAATCAGCCCCAGCATTTT.

V is TRBV14 and J is TRBJ2-1, with 8 positions matching TRBD2. The CDR3 has 16 residues. V shed 4 bases and J 3 bases; nucleotides not matched to a gene: 8. CDR1 and CDR2 from the germline V gene are SGHDN and FVKESK. The CDR3 coding sequence is TGTGCCAGCAGCCCCCCGGGCAGCGGGGGCTACAATGAGCAGTTCTTC. Translation gives CASSPPGSGGYNEQFF.

This clone was found a few times. This chain links TRBV18 with TRBJ1-1; 7 bases agree with TRBD1. CDR1 and CDR2 (germline): KGHSH, LQKENI. Germline trimming cut 5 bases from V and 3 bases from J; bases unmatched to any gene: 3. This CDR3 has 13 residues. The CDR3 region is CASSGQVHTEAFF. The CDR3 DNA is TGTGCCAGCTCAGGACAGGTCCACACTGAAGCTTTCTTT.

The J gene is TRBJ1-5, the V gene TRBV2; tentatively, D is TRBD1 (6 bases). Germline lookup yields CDR1 SNHLY and CDR2 FYNNEI. The ends were cut back, 6 bases at V and 6 bases at J, with 12 bases in the middle. CDR3 length: 13 residues. The CDR3 reads CASSQQGLQPQHF. The CDR3 DNA follows: TGTGCCAGCAGCCAACAGGGTCTTCAGCCCCAGCATTTT.

The chain combines TRBV6-1 with TRBJ2-5; tentatively, D is TRBD1 (5 bases). Germline V gene data show CDR1 as MNHNS and CDR2 as SASEGT. This CDR3 has 16 amino acids. Between the trimmed V and J ends, which lost 3 bases and 5 bases, there was a span of 19 bases. The CDR3 here is CASSDARYRSRETQYF. CDR3 DNA: TGTGCCAGCAGTGACGCACGCTACAGGTCCAGGGAGACCCAGTACTTC.

Only a few counts were recorded for this clone. This same CDR3 is encoded by further DNA sequences in the sample. The rearrangement uses TRBV7-9 and TRBJ2-7; 8 bases fit TRBD1. Germline V CDR1 and CDR2: SEHNR, FQNEAQ (reference sequence). The CDR3 length is 12 residues. The junction had 2 bases not matched to a gene; V was cut back by 5 bases and J by 5 bases. The CDR3 is CASSLTGDEQYF. The CDR3 DNA is TGTGCCAGCAGCCTGACAGGGGACGAGCAGTACTTC. Drawing the rest from reference TRBV7-9 and TRBJ2-7, the complete variable domain is DTGVSQNPRHKITKRGQNVTFRCDPISEHNRLYWYRQTLGQGPEFLTYFQNEAQLEKSRLLSDRFSAERPKGSFSTLEIQRTEQGDSAMYLCASSLTGDEQYFGPGTRLTVT.

V and J are TRBV9 and TRBJ1-6; D remains unclear. This CDR3 has 15 amino acids. CDR1 is SGDLS, CDR2 YYNGEE, per germline. Trimming pared 0 bases from V and 5 bases from J, leaving 9 bases between. The CDR3 DNA is TGTGCCAGCAGCGTAGGAGGTACTCATAATTCACCCCTCCACTTT. Its translation: CASSVGGTHNSPLHF.

The chain links TRBV11-2 to TRBJ1-6, with D perhaps TRBD1 (5 bases). V shed 5 bases and J shed 8 bases, with 19 bases lying between them. This CDR3 has 16 amino acids. Germline CDR1 and CDR2: SGHAT and FQNNGV. CDR3 sequence: CASSPGTYSPYSPLHF. CDR3 DNA: TGTGCCAGCAGCCCGGGGACTTATAGCCCATATTCACCCCTCCACTTT.

The chain joins TRBV12-5 to TRBJ1-2; 7 bases map to TRBD1. The CDR3 is 14 amino acids. J gave up 6 bases and V 5 bases, and 9 bases lay outside the gene matches. The germline V gene encodes CDR1 LGHNT and CDR2 FRNRAP. The CDR3 sequence is CASGRGGVSDGYTF. In DNA form, the CDR3 reads TGTGCTAGTGGTCGAGGGGGCGTGAGTGATGGCTACACCTTC.

With regard to this clone: At one boundary the junction diverges from the germline segment, which might be a read error. The rearrangement uses TRBV6-6 and TRBJ2-7; D possibly corresponds to TRBD1 (5 bases). The length of the CDR3 is 13 residues. The V gene's germline CDR1 is MNHNY and CDR2 SVGAGI (reference sequence). The CDR3 DNA follows: TGTTCCAGCAAGTCCCCGACAGCCTACGAGCAGTACTTC. Translation gives CSSKSPTAYEQYF.

This rearrangement joins TRBV18 to TRBJ1-4; 7 bases are a match to TRBD1. CDR3 size: 16 residues. Germline assignment: CDR1 KGHSH and CDR2 LQKENI. J was trimmed by 2 bases and V by 5 bases; bases with no gene match: 8. The CDR3 sequence: CASSRNRGSTNEKLFF. CDR3 nucleotides: TGTGCCAGCTCAAGAAACAGGGGATCGACTAATGAAAAACTGTTTTTT.

This chain connects TRBV11-2 to TRBJ2-5; 13 bases line up with TRBD2. J was trimmed by 4 bases and V by 2 bases; bases with no gene match: 10. The CDR3 has 18 residues. Germline V CDR1 and CDR2: SGHAT, FQNNGV. The CDR3 loop is CASSLSTSGRAGRETQYF. DNA for the CDR3: TGTGCCAGCAGCTTATCAACTAGCGGGAGGGCCGGAAGAGAGACCCAGTACTTC.

The CDR3 reads CASSSAGTKNTEAFF. The CDR3 DNA is TGCGCCAGCAGCTCGGCCGGGACAAAAAACACTGAAGCTTTCTTT. This chain links TRBV5-1 with TRBJ1-1, with D possibly TRBD1 on 6 matching bases. Germline CDR1 and CDR2: SGHRS and YFSETQ. The CDR3 consists of 15 residues. V gave up 3 bases and J gave up 2 bases, with 14 bases separating them.

The chain uses TRBV13 and TRBJ2-5; D is perhaps TRBD2 (5 bases). Germline-derived CDR1 and CDR2 are PRHDT and FYEKMQ (reference sequence). This CDR3 is 17 amino acids long. Trimming removed 2 bases at V and 2 bases at J, with 18 bases between. CDR3 amino acids: CASSLKGVGVLQETQYF. CDR3 nucleotide sequence: TGTGCCAGCAGCTTAAAGGGAGTTGGAGTCTTACAAGAGACCCAGTACTTC.

The rearrangement uses TRBV9 and TRBJ2-5; TRBD2 matches 10 bases. From germline, CDR1 is SGDLS and CDR2 YYNGEE. The CDR3 runs to 15 residues. V was pared by 0 bases and J by 4 bases, with 3 bases of the junction left unmatched. The CDR3 loop is CASSVVSGGVETQYF. The CDR3 DNA is TGTGCCAGCAGCGTAGTGAGCGGGGGGGTAGAGACCCAGTACTTC.

The chain recombines TRBV7-8 with TRBJ1-5, with TRBD1 identical over 8 bases. Germline values: CDR1 SGHVS, CDR2 FQNEAQ. This CDR3 contains 13 residues. The ends lost 4 bases at V and 5 bases at J; junction bases unmatched: 1. CDR3 amino acids: CASSSQGDQPQHF. Here the CDR3 DNA reads TGTGCCAGCAGCTCACAGGGGGATCAGCCCCAGCATTTT.

The genes are TRBV5-1 and TRBJ2-3, with TRBD2 identical over 10 bases. Germline trimming cut 4 bases from V and 3 bases from J; bases unmatched to any gene: 5. This CDR3 has 15 residues. The germline V gene encodes CDR1 SGHRS and CDR2 YFSETQ. As DNA, the CDR3 is TGCGCCAGCAGCCTACTGACTAGCGGGACAGATACGCAGTATTTT. Its protein is CASSLLTSGTDTQYF.

V is TRBV9 and J is TRBJ1-4, with D unclear. CDR1 is SGDLS, CDR2 YYNGEE, per germline. V gave up 4 bases and J gave up 10 bases, with 17 bases separating them. The CDR3 sequence is 14 residues long. DNA of the CDR3: TGTGCCAGCAGCCCCGGGATTAGTGTTGGAAAACTGTTTTTT. Its protein product is CASSPGISVGKLFF.

The chain joins TRBV9 to TRBJ1-2, with unresolved D. CDR1 SGDLS and CDR2 YYNGEE come from the germline V gene. CDR3 length: 13 residues. Between the trimmed V and J ends, which lost 10 bases and 4 bases, there was a span of 17 bases. CDR3 DNA: TGTGCCTCATCCGAAACGGGGAGCTATGGCTACACCTTC. Protein sequence: CASSETGSYGYTF.

The chain joins TRBV18 to TRBJ1-3; 8 bases are a match to TRBD1. Germline assignment: CDR1 KGHSH and CDR2 LQKENI. V was pared by 8 bases and J by 0 bases, with 9 bases of the junction left unmatched. CDR3 length: 16 amino acids. The CDR3 DNA reads TGTGCCAGCCCCCCACCCGGGACAGGCTCTGGAAACACCATATATTTT. Encoded protein: CASPPPGTGSGNTIYF.

The V gene is TRBV28, the J gene TRBJ2-1, with TRBD2 matching over 12 bases. This CDR3 region has 19 residues. Looked up from germline, CDR1 is MDHEN and CDR2 is SYDVKM. Trimming removed 6 bases from V and 0 bases from J; junction bases left unmatched: 12. CDR3: CASRSGTSGLSSSYNEQFF. Written as DNA, the CDR3 is TGTGCCAGCAGATCCGGGACTAGCGGGCTTTCGAGCTCCTACAATGAGCAGTTCTTC.

The chain has TRBV7-2 and TRBJ2-1; TRBD1 matches 7 bases. The ends lost 1 base at V and 4 bases at J; junction bases unmatched: 4. The germline V gene has CDR1 SGHTA and CDR2 FQGNSA. The CDR3 has 15 residues. The chain's CDR3 is CASSLEGAGYNEQFF. DNA for the CDR3: TGTGCCAGCAGCTTAGAGGGGGCCGGGTACAATGAGCAGTTCTTC.

This clone was counted a single time. This chain uses TRBV11-2 with TRBJ1-6; the D is unclear. This CDR3 spans 13 amino acids. Per germline, CDR1 SGHAT and CDR2 FQNNGV. Trimming took 2 bases from V and 7 from J, leaving 6 bases between them. CDR3 region: CASSLNLNSPLHF. The CDR3 DNA sequence: TGTGCCAGCAGCTTAAACCTAAATTCACCCCTCCACTTT. Complete variable domain (other parts from reference TRBV11-2 and TRBJ1-6): EAGVAQSPRYKIIEKRQSVAFWCNPISGHATLYWYQQILGQGPKLLIQFQNNGVVDDSQLPKDRFSAERLKGVDSTLKIQPAKLEDSAVYLCASSLNLNSPLHFGNGTRLTVT.

In its sample, this clone was seen once. CDR3 protein: CASSQESDAGDEQFF. As DNA, the CDR3 is TGCGCCAGCAGCCAAGAGAGTGATGCAGGGGATGAGCAGTTCTTC. The chain carries TRBV4-1 and TRBJ2-1; a possible D gene is TRBD1 (6 bases). In germline, CDR1 is MGHRA, CDR2 YSYEKL. This CDR3 region has 15 residues. V lost 0 bases and J lost 8, with 14 bases in between.

The CDR3 spells CASSQVSTNEKLFF. The CDR3 DNA sequence: TGCGCCAGCAGCCAAGTATCCACTAATGAAAAACTGTTTTTT. The rearrangement joins TRBV4-1 to TRBJ1-4; no definite D call. This CDR3 contains 14 residues. Per the germline V gene, CDR1 is MGHRA and CDR2 is YSYEKL. Trimming left V 1 base short and J 2 bases short, with 5 bases between.

This clone was counted only a few times. The rearrangement uses TRBV19 and TRBJ2-7; D perhaps matches TRBD1 (6 bases). This CDR3 is built from 15 residues. V was shortened by 5 bases and J by 0 bases, with 14 bases between the two germline ends. Germline V gene lookup returns CDR1 LNHDA and CDR2 SQIVND (reference sequence). The CDR3 DNA follows: TGTGCCAGTAGTGCCGGACAGTTTAGCTCCTACGAGCAGTACTTC. The encoded protein is CASSAGQFSSYEQYF.